The T cell receptor beta chain described here comes from a study of blood T cell repertoires in COVID-19. In the study overall: Material from acute and convalescent COVID-19 was sourced from the United States, Italy and Spain.

Germline V gene sequence: CDR1 ENHRY, CDR2 SYGVKD. The trim removed 6 bases at V and 3 bases at J, leaving 5 bases unmatched. This CDR3 has 14 residues. This clone was seen more than once but under ten times. Produced via immunoSEQ multiplex PCR; TCRdb's table is partial and in-frame only. The data contain about 250,000 clones, around nine tenths of them singletons. This chain uses TRBV10-3 with TRBJ2-3; the match to TRBD2 covers 8 bases. The sequenced sample consisted of peripheral blood. The receptor was isolated from a woman aged 55-75 years who had recovered from COVID-19. The CDR3 DNA is TGTGCCATCAGCACGGGGGGGCGAACAGATACGCAGTATTTT. Translating gives CAISTGGRTDTQYF.